Listed below are T cell receptor beta chains from one sample, sequenced in a study of T cell repertoires in cytomegalovirus infection. TCRdb passed the reads through MiXCR, listing each CDR3 protein once. The sample shows 650,000 to 850,000 distinct CDR3 sequences, approximately 32% of them seen only once. No cognate antigen is known for these TCRs. Material: cultured CD8+ T cells from PBMCs, obtained from culture after CMV antigen stimulation. The receptors come from a human donor in good health (CMV status not recorded). Some clones in this sample may be carry-over from other donors' samples. Each CDR3 is given with its conserved first and last residue. The D gene is left open where the match is weak. Expanded clones get a size class; other rows say once, few or many, or leave the size out.

DNA,CDR3,J,D,V,size
TGTGCCATCAGTGAGTTGTTCGGACGATCTTCGGAGGGCTACACCTTC,CAISELFGRSSEGYTF,TRBJ1-2,.,TRBV10-3,.
TGTGCCAGCCCCTTTTCCGGGGACAGGGGGCGGTCTGAGCAGTTCTTC,CASPFSGDRGRSEQFF,TRBJ2-1,TRBD1,TRBV12-3/TRBV12-4,.
TGTGCCAGCAGTTTAGAAGGGTTCCCGAACACCGGGGAGCTGTTTTTT,CASSLEGFPNTGELFF,TRBJ2-2,.,TRBV12-3/TRBV12-4,.
TGTGCCAGCAGCTTTGGGACAGGGCGGGGTTCACCCCTCCACTTT,CASSFGTGRGSPLHF,TRBJ1-6,TRBD1,TRBV7-2,few
TGTGCCAGCAGTTTGTACGTAGCGGGGGGGTCCCTGGAGACCCAGTACTTC,CASSLYVAGGSLETQYF,TRBJ2-5,TRBD2,TRBV6-2/TRBV6-3,.
TGTGCCATTAATAACGGCGGGGGGCTAAACAATGAGCAGTTCTTC,CAINNGGGLNNEQFF,TRBJ2-1,TRBD2,TRBV7-2,.
TGTGCCAGCAGCCCGCGGGACAAGGGGTTACCCCTCCACTTT,CASSPRDKGLPLHF,TRBJ1-6,.,TRBV7-2,many
TGCGCCAGCAGTCCTTCTTCCACTCCTTACAATGAGCAGTTCTTC,CASSPSSTPYNEQFF,TRBJ2-1,.,TRBV10-2,.
TGCAGTGCTAGAGATGAACTAGCGGGGCTTGAATCGTTCGAGACCCAGTACTTC,CSARDELAGLESFETQYF,TRBJ2-5,TRBD2,TRBV20-1,.
TGTGCCAGCAGCTCGCCGGGACGAAGCACAGATACGCAGTATTTT,CASSSPGRSTDTQYF,TRBJ2-3,.,TRBV28,many
TGTGCCAGCAGCTTAGCGCAGGGAGGGAGGAACACCGGGGAGCTGTTTTTT,CASSLAQGGRNTGELFF,TRBJ2-2,TRBD2,TRBV7-6,many
TGTGCCAGCAGCTCACCGAATCACAGCTTAGGCAATGAGCAGTTCTTC,CASSSPNHSLGNEQFF,TRBJ2-1,.,TRBV7-9,many
TGCGCCAGCAGCTTCCGGGACAGTCACTCCTACGAGCAGTACTTC,CASSFRDSHSYEQYF,TRBJ2-7,TRBD1,TRBV5-1,few
TGCAGCGCCCGGACAGACTCTGGGGCCAACGTCCTGACTTTC,CSARTDSGANVLTF,TRBJ2-6,.,TRBV29-1,many
TGTGCCAGCAGCCAGGACCCCCATCAGCCCCAGCATTTT,CASSQDPHQPQHF,TRBJ1-5,.,TRBV25-1,many
TGTGCCATCAGAACCCACCTCCGGACAACGAAGAGCTCTGGAAACACCATATATTTT,CAIRTHLRTTKSSGNTIYF,TRBJ1-3,.,TRBV10-3,few
TGTGCCAGCAGTGGACAGGGGGCTTGGTTCTTC,CASSGQGAWFF,TRBJ2-1,TRBD1,TRBV27,.
TGTGCCAGCAGCCCCGGACTAGCGGGGTTCTACAATGAGCAGTTCTTC,CASSPGLAGFYNEQFF,TRBJ2-1,TRBD2,TRBV7-6,.
TGCGCCAGCAGCTTGGAGGTCGCTGGAAACACCATATATTTT,CASSLEVAGNTIYF,TRBJ1-3,.,TRBV5-1,.
TGTGCCAGCAGCCCCGGGAAGAAAAAGATGAACACTGAAGCTTTCTTT,CASSPGKKKMNTEAFF,TRBJ1-1,.,TRBV7-2,.
TGTGCCAGCAGTTTCTTTACGGAGGGTCCCAACTCTGGGGCCAACGTCCTGACTTTC,CASSFFTEGPNSGANVLTF,TRBJ2-6,.,TRBV12-3/TRBV12-4,few
TGTGCCAGCAGTTACAGTACCGGTGCAACTAATGAAAAACTGTTTTTT,CASSYSTGATNEKLFF,TRBJ1-4,.,TRBV6-5,few
TGTGCCAGCAGTTTACACTCTGGGGCCAACGTCCTGACTTTC,CASSLHSGANVLTF,TRBJ2-6,.,TRBV12-3/TRBV12-4,many
TGTGCCAGCAGCCCCAGGTTCTGGGACCCAATTGCCCCGGCGAACACCGGGGAGCTGTTTTTT,CASSPRFWDPIAPANTGELFF,TRBJ2-2,.,TRBV7-9,.
TGCGCCAGCAGCCGTGGACTAGCAGTAGATGAGCAGTTCTTC,CASSRGLAVDEQFF,TRBJ2-1,TRBD2,TRBV4-1,.
TGTGCCAGCAGCGTAGGAGACAGCATAGGGAATGAGCAGTTCTTC,CASSVGDSIGNEQFF,TRBJ2-1,.,TRBV9,.
TGTGCCAGCAGCTCCCCCCTTGAGCGGGGGGGCACAGATACGCAGTATTTT,CASSSPLERGGTDTQYF,TRBJ2-3,TRBD2,TRBV5-4,.
TGTGCCATCAGGGACAGGGGCGATGAGACCCAGTACTTC,CAIRDRGDETQYF,TRBJ2-5,TRBD1,TRBV10-3,few
TGCGCCAGCAGCTTTGTTTCAGGTAGGCGCAGCGGACCTTACAATGAGCAGTTCTTC,CASSFVSGRRSGPYNEQFF,TRBJ2-1,.,TRBV5-1,few
TGTGCCAGCAGTTACCCCCCTCGGGAGGGGGACAATGAGCAGTTCTTC,CASSYPPREGDNEQFF,TRBJ2-1,TRBD2,TRBV6-5,.
TGCGCCAGCAGCTTTGGGACAGGTGATGAAAAACTGTTTTTT,CASSFGTGDEKLFF,TRBJ1-4,TRBD1,TRBV5-1,.
TGTGCCAGCAGTTTCGGGACAGGGGGTGGCGAGCAGTACTTC,CASSFGTGGGEQYF,TRBJ2-7,TRBD1,TRBV27,.
TGTGCCAGCAGCGACGACTGGGTCCGCCCCACAGATACGCAGTATTTT,CASSDDWVRPTDTQYF,TRBJ2-3,.,TRBV7-8,few
TGTGCCAGCAGTTTGATGGACAGTTCCGGTCTGTTCTTC,CASSLMDSSGLFF,TRBJ2-1,.,TRBV27,few
TGTGCCAGCAGTCCCCGATCTACACGGGGAGAAAATGGCGCTTTCTTT,CASSPRSTRGENGAFF,TRBJ1-1,.,TRBV6-2/TRBV6-3,.
TGTGCCAGCAGCTTTGGGACGGCTGGAAACACCATATATTTT,CASSFGTAGNTIYF,TRBJ1-3,.,TRBV7-6,many
TGTGCCAGCAGTTTCAAGGGAATATATCAGGGAGTCACTGAAGCTTTCTTT,CASSFKGIYQGVTEAFF,TRBJ1-1,.,TRBV6-5,few
TGTGCCAGCAGTAACCAGGGATTGGGGGTAGCGGGGGGACCAAACACCGGGGAGCTGTTTTTT,CASSNQGLGVAGGPNTGELFF,TRBJ2-2,TRBD2,TRBV27,.
TGTGCCATCAGTGGGGCAGGGAAACGAATTGGAACAGATACGCAGTATTTT,CAISGAGKRIGTDTQYF,TRBJ2-3,.,TRBV10-3,few
TGTGCCAGCAGTTACTCGATGGGGCCGAACACCGGGGAGCTGTTTTTT,CASSYSMGPNTGELFF,TRBJ2-2,.,TRBV6-6,few
TGTGCCAGCAGCTTGATTGCGGGGGAAAAAGTGGGTGAGCAGTTCTTC,CASSLIAGEKVGEQFF,TRBJ2-1,TRBD2,TRBV5-4,few
TGCAGCGTTGTTCTAGCGGAGAACACCGGGGAGCTGTTTTTT,CSVVLAENTGELFF,TRBJ2-2,TRBD2,TRBV29-1,.
TGTGCCAGCAGCCGGGGGGGCGCCCCGGGAGATACGCAGTATTTT,CASSRGGAPGDTQYF,TRBJ2-3,.,TRBV3-1,once
TGTGCCAGCAAGGACTCGACTAGCGGGGGCTGGGGCGCCTACAATGAGCAGTTCTTC,CASKDSTSGGWGAYNEQFF,TRBJ2-1,TRBD2,TRBV6-6,.
TGTGCTAGTGGTTTGACAGGGAAAGAGACCCAGTACTTC,CASGLTGKETQYF,TRBJ2-5,.,TRBV12-5,many
TGTGCCAGCAGCATAGCGGCAATTGAAGCTTTCTTT,CASSIAAIEAFF,TRBJ1-1,.,TRBV9,.
TGTGCCAGCAGTGAACGGGTCTTAGTAGATGGCTACACCTTC,CASSERVLVDGYTF,TRBJ1-2,.,TRBV2,few
TGTGCCAGCAGCCTAGCGGGGGCTCTCGGAGATACGCAGTATTTT,CASSLAGALGDTQYF,TRBJ2-3,TRBD2,TRBV28,.
TGCAGTGCCCAAGATACAGGGTTCAAGAACACTGAAGCTTTCTTT,CSAQDTGFKNTEAFF,TRBJ1-1,.,TRBV20-1,.
TGTGCCAGCAGTGAAGGACGGAGCTATGGCTACACCTTC,CASSEGRSYGYTF,TRBJ1-2,.,TRBV6-1,.
TGTGCCAGCAGCCTCGGGCAGCGAGGGACGCAGTATTTT,CASSLGQRGTQYF,TRBJ2-3,.,TRBV11-2,few
TGTGCCAGCAGCACCCGAGGGGGCCCTTCTTCCTACGAGCAGTACTTC,CASSTRGGPSSYEQYF,TRBJ2-7,TRBD1,TRBV13,.
TGTGCCAGCCCTTATTCCCCGCCCTTGCGCAATCAGCCCCAGCATTTT,CASPYSPPLRNQPQHF,TRBJ1-5,.,TRBV7-8,.
TGTGCCAGCAGCCGGACTAGCGGAACCGATACGCAGTATTTT,CASSRTSGTDTQYF,TRBJ2-3,TRBD2,TRBV7-6,many